The next 32 T cell receptor beta chains were all read from a single sample in a study of T cell responses to AZD1222 COVID-19 vaccine. Profiled with immunoSEQ multiplex PCR; TCRdb holds only in-frame clones, not every one. Among under 250,000 clones listed, 85% to 95% were seen once. The material was peripheral blood, obtained on day 0 of MenACWY control vaccination. Source of these receptors: an adult in good health.

This clone has more than one count but fewer than ten. The chain uses TRBV19 and TRBJ2-5; D could derive from TRBD1 or TRBD2 (5 bases each). The CDR3 spans 13 residues. V gave up 5 bases and J gave up 3 bases, with 10 bases separating them. The germline V gene encodes CDR1 LNHDA and CDR2 SQIVND (reference sequence). The CDR3 loop reads CASSEGWEETQYF. As DNA, the CDR3 is TGTGCCAGTAGTGAGGGGTGGGAAGAGACCCAGTACTTC.

This chain links TRBV7-2 with TRBJ2-5, with TRBD2 matching over 9 bases. CDR1 and CDR2 from the germline V gene are SGHTA and FQGNSA. Germline trimming cut 2 bases from V and 2 bases from J; bases unmatched to any gene: 3. This CDR3 has 15 residues. DNA for the CDR3: TGTGCCAGCAGCTTAAACGCGGGGGGGCAAGAGACCCAGTACTTC. Translation gives CASSLNAGGQETQYF.

V and J are TRBV10-2 and TRBJ1-1; tentative D call: TRBD1 (5 bases). Trimming stripped 5 bases from V and 5 bases from J, with 21 bases between. This CDR3 is 16 amino acids long. Germline V CDR1 and CDR2: WSHSY, SAAADI. As DNA, the CDR3 is TGCGCCAGCAGTCTGAAGGGACCGGTGCTTAGAACTGAAGCTTTCTTT. Its protein product is CASSLKGPVLRTEAFF.

The chain is built from TRBV19 and TRBJ2-1, with D maybe TRBD1 (5 bases). The CDR3 extends over 16 amino acids. Trimming stripped 5 bases from V and 0 bases from J, with 14 bases between. The germline gives CDR1 LNHDA, CDR2 SQIVND (reference sequence). This CDR3 reads CASSSRRVFSYNEQFF. The CDR3 DNA sequence: TGTGCCAGTAGTTCCCGCAGGGTCTTCTCCTACAATGAGCAGTTCTTC.

As for this clone: Other DNA variants within this sample encode the same CDR3. The V call is TRBV5-1, the J call TRBJ2-3, with 7 bases matching TRBD1. The CDR3 loop spans 14 amino acids. Germline V gives CDR1 SGHRS, CDR2 YFSETQ. Losses at the gene ends were 4 bases for V and 0 bases for J; bases not matched to a gene: 2. The CDR3 protein is CASSLGQSTDTQYF. The CDR3 DNA sequence: TGCGCCAGCAGCCTGGGACAGAGCACAGATACGCAGTATTTT.

The chain is built from TRBV5-1 and TRBJ1-2; D is uncertain. The germline CDR1 and CDR2 sequences are SGHRS and YFSETQ. V was cut by 0 bases and J by 8 bases, with 14 bases left in between. CDR3 length: 14 residues. The CDR3 spells CASSLDGEAKGYTF. The CDR3 DNA reads as TGCGCCAGCAGCTTGGACGGGGAGGCAAAGGGCTACACCTTC. Complete variable domain (other parts from reference TRBV5-1 and TRBJ1-2): KAGVTQTPRYLIKTRGQQVTLSCSPISGHRSVSWYQQTPGQGLQFLFEYFSETQRNKGNFPGRFSGRQFSNSRSEMNVSTLELGDSALYLCASSLDGEAKGYTFGSGTRLTVV.

The rearrangement joins TRBV4-1 to TRBJ1-4; D is unresolved. V lost 3 bases, J lost 8 bases, and 13 bases lay in between. There are 14 residues in the CDR3. Germline-derived CDR1 and CDR2 are MGHRA and YSYEKL. The CDR3 is CASSHPRAGEKLFF. CDR3 DNA sequence: TGCGCCAGCAGCCACCCCCGGGCGGGCGAAAAACTGTTTTTT.

The chain is built from TRBV9 and TRBJ2-1, with D perhaps assigned TRBD1 or TRBD2 (5 bases each). The ends were cut back, 5 bases at V and 6 bases at J, with 12 bases in the middle. The CDR3 spans 13 residues. In germline, CDR1 is SGDLS, CDR2 YYNGEE. The CDR3 protein is CASSKPGLNEQFF. The CDR3 DNA follows: TGTGCCAGCAGTAAACCGGGGCTCAATGAGCAGTTCTTC.

V is TRBV28 and J is TRBJ2-6; a weak D match, TRBD2 (7 bases). CDR1 and CDR2 (germline): MDHEN, SYDVKM. Trimming pared 7 bases from V and 2 bases from J, leaving 12 bases between. The CDR3 spans 15 residues. The CDR3 loop is CASTPGGTGANVLTF. CDR3 DNA: TGTGCCAGCACCCCGGGGGGCACTGGGGCCAACGTCCTGACTTTC.

This chain joins TRBV28 and TRBJ1-2; D remains ambiguous. There are 18 residues in the CDR3. V shed 2 bases and J shed 1 base, with 20 bases lying between them. Germline V lookup: CDR1 MDHEN, CDR2 SYDVKM. The CDR3 bases are TGTGCCAGCAGTTTAAACGGACTCACGCCCTCCTATAACTATGGCTACACCTTC. As protein: CASSLNGLTPSYNYGYTF.

V gene TRBV12-3 or TRBV12-4 combines with J gene TRBJ2-7; no definite D call. The CDR3 runs 13 residues. Trimming removed 1 base at V and 4 bases at J, with 8 bases between. CDR3 loop: CASSLGTQYEQYF. For the CDR3, the DNA is TGTGCCAGCAGTTTAGGGACCCAGTACGAGCAGTACTTC.

The J gene is TRBJ2-1, the V gene TRBV5-1; TRBD2 aligns across 11 bases. This CDR3 has 15 amino acids. CDR1 SGHRS and CDR2 YFSETQ come from the germline V gene. Losses at the gene ends were 4 bases for V and 8 bases for J; bases not matched to a gene: 8. The CDR3 DNA reads TGCGCCAGCAGCGGCCTAGCGGGGGGACGGGATGAGCAGTTCTTC. Its translation: CASSGLAGGRDEQFF.

V gene TRBV7-8 combines with J gene TRBJ2-5, with TRBD1 as a possible D gene (6 bases). The V and J ends lost 6 bases and 2 bases respectively, with 13 bases between them. CDR1 is SGHVS and CDR2 is FQNEAQ in the germline V gene. CDR3 length: 14 residues. The CDR3 DNA sequence: TGTGCCAGCAGAACCGGGACAAGTCAAGAGACCCAGTACTTC. Its protein is CASRTGTSQETQYF.

The genes are TRBV3-1 (or the pseudogene TRBV3-2) and TRBJ1-2; perhaps TRBD1 as D (6 bases). V dropped 6 bases and J dropped 4 bases, with 18 bases sitting between them. The CDR3 is 15 amino acids. From germline, CDR1 is LGHDT and CDR2 YNNKEL (reference sequence). The CDR3 loop reads CASSPFQGTGYGYTF. The CDR3 bases are TGTGCCAGCAGTCCGTTCCAGGGGACGGGCTATGGCTACACCTTC.

The rearrangement joins TRBV5-4 to TRBJ2-3, with 8 bases aligning to TRBD2. Per the germline V gene, CDR1 is SGHNT and CDR2 is YYREEE (reference sequence). The CDR3 has 16 residues. V gave up 0 bases and J gave up 5 bases; unmatched junction bases: 8. CDR3 DNA sequence: TGTGCCAGCAGCTTGGGTGGCGGGGGGCGCGGAGATACGCAGTATTTT. It yields the protein CASSLGGGGRGDTQYF.

Only one count was recorded for this clone. The chain recombines TRBV2 with TRBJ1-3; no reliable D call. There are 14 residues in the CDR3. V shed 6 bases and J shed 2 bases, with 11 bases lying between them. The germline V gene encodes CDR1 SNHLY and CDR2 FYNNEI. The CDR3 reads CASSAGRAGNTIYF. DNA for the CDR3: TGTGCCAGCAGCGCCGGACGGGCTGGAAACACCATATATTTT.

The chain joins TRBV27 to TRBJ2-2; 7 nucleotides agree with TRBD2. J lost 0 bases, V lost 8 bases, and 3 bases had no gene match. Germline loops: CDR1 MNHEY, CDR2 SMNVEV (reference sequence). The CDR3 covers 14 residues. In DNA form, the CDR3 reads TGTGCCAGCGGCGGGGGTTCGAACACCGGGGAGCTGTTTTTT. Residues: CASGGGSNTGELFF.

V usage is TRBV6-5 and J usage is TRBJ1-1; D not certain. The germline V gene encodes CDR1 MNHEY and CDR2 SVGAGI. This CDR3 contains 12 residues. The V and J ends lost 6 bases and 5 bases respectively, with 10 bases between them. The CDR3 region has the DNA TGTGCCAGCAGCCAATTAAGTACTGAAGCTTTCTTT. It specifies CASSQLSTEAFF.

This clone was found once. This sequence joins TRBV7-2 and TRBJ2-5, with 8 bases fitting TRBD1. Germline V CDR1 and CDR2: SGHTA, FQGNSA. The CDR3 runs 13 residues. Trimming cost V 5 bases and J 5 bases; bases outside gene matches: 4. DNA of the CDR3: TGTGCCAGCAGCCGGGGACAGGCGGAGACCCAGTACTTC. This translates into CASSRGQAETQYF.

CDR3 sequence: CASSWIAGGHYEQYF. The CDR3 DNA reads TGCGCCAGCAGCTGGATAGCGGGGGGGCACTACGAGCAGTACTTC. The chain employs TRBV5-1 and TRBJ2-7; 11 positions agree with TRBD2. J was trimmed by 3 bases and V by 3 bases; bases with no gene match: 5. The CDR3 consists of 15 residues. CDR1 and CDR2 from the germline V gene are SGHRS and YFSETQ. The variable domain in full, completed from reference TRBV5-1 and TRBJ2-7, reads KAGVTQTPRYLIKTRGQQVTLSCSPISGHRSVSWYQQTPGQGLQFLFEYFSETQRNKGNFPGRFSGRQFSNSRSEMNVSTLELGDSALYLCASSWIAGGHYEQYFGPGTRLTVT.

The chain has TRBV19 and TRBJ1-5; D remains ambiguous. V shed 2 bases and J shed 4 bases, with 9 bases lying between them. CDR3 length equals 14 residues. Germline-derived CDR1 and CDR2 are LNHDA and SQIVND (reference sequence). As DNA, the CDR3 is TGTGCCAGTAGTATATCTTGGCCAAATCAGCCCCAGCATTTT. It is translated as CASSISWPNQPQHF.

The V gene is TRBV24-1, the J gene TRBJ1-5, with a tentative D call TRBD1 (5 bases). Germline loops: CDR1 KGHDR, CDR2 SFDVKD. Trimming removed 1 base at V and 0 bases at J, with 9 bases between. The CDR3 is 16 residues long. The CDR3 DNA follows: TGTGCCACCAGTGATTTTCCAGGGTATAGCAATCAGCCCCAGCATTTT. Its translation: CATSDFPGYSNQPQHF.

This clone showed up just once. The CDR3 loop reads CAWDLGGPNQPQHF. CDR3 DNA: TGTGCCTGGGATTTGGGGGGCCCCAATCAGCCCCAGCATTTT. The chain employs TRBV30 and TRBJ1-5; TRBD1 is a possible D gene (6 bases). CDR3 length: 14 amino acids. Trimming pared 5 bases from V and 3 bases from J, leaving 14 bases between. The germline V gene encodes CDR1 GTSNPN and CDR2 SVGIG (reference sequence).

The chain combines TRBV5-1 with TRBJ2-2, with 8 bases matching TRBD1. CDR1 is SGHRS and CDR2 is YFSETQ in the germline V gene. This CDR3 has 17 residues. The ends lost 4 bases at V and 4 bases at J; junction bases unmatched: 12. The CDR3 region is CASSTGSRQGITGELFF. CDR3 DNA: TGCGCCAGCAGCACCGGGTCGAGACAGGGGATCACCGGGGAGCTGTTTTTT.

This chain connects TRBV5-6 to TRBJ2-2; TRBD1 aligns across 8 bases. Germline CDR1 is SGHDT and CDR2 is YYEEEE. Germline trimming cut 3 bases from V and 1 base from J; bases unmatched to any gene: 5. This CDR3 contains 16 residues. CDR3 in amino acids: CASSWAQGGNTGELFF. The DNA of the CDR3 is TGTGCCAGCAGCTGGGCACAGGGGGGGAACACCGGGGAGCTGTTTTTT.

This chain links TRBV15 with TRBJ2-2, with unresolved D. V lost 0 bases and J 2 bases, leaving 7 bases between the germline ends. The germline V gene has CDR1 LNHNV and CDR2 YYDKDF (reference sequence). This CDR3 has 15 amino acids. Here the CDR3 DNA reads TGTGCCACCAGCAGAGATGGGCCCAACACCGGGGAGCTGTTTTTT. It yields the protein CATSRDGPNTGELFF.

The chain has TRBV11-3 and TRBJ1-1; a possible D gene is TRBD1 (5 bases). In germline, CDR1 is SGHNT, CDR2 YENEEA. The length of the CDR3 is 13 residues. V was shortened by 4 bases and J by 4 bases, with 10 bases between the two germline ends. CDR3 sequence reads: CASSYDGATEAFF. DNA for the CDR3: TGTGCCAGCAGCTACGACGGGGCCACTGAAGCTTTCTTT.

Of note for this clone: The same CDR3 arises from other DNA sequences in this sample as well. V gene TRBV9 combines with J gene TRBJ2-1; D is possibly TRBD2 (6 bases). This CDR3 has 15 residues. From germline, CDR1 is SGDLS and CDR2 YYNGEE. The V gene lost 0 bases and the J gene lost 2 bases, with 9 bases spanning the gap. The CDR3 bases are TGTGCCAGCAGCGTAGGAGGCGGGACCTACAATGAGCAGTTCTTC. Amino acid sequence: CASSVGGGTYNEQFF.

This clone was detected once. The chain carries TRBV9 and TRBJ2-1; D is ambiguous. Germline V lookup: CDR1 SGDLS, CDR2 YYNGEE. The CDR3 has 15 residues. V shed 0 bases and J shed 0 bases, with 7 bases lying between them. Written as DNA, the CDR3 is TGTGCCAGCAGCGTAGGGCTCCCCTCCTACAATGAGCAGTTCTTC. This translates into CASSVGLPSYNEQFF.

This clone was seen only a few times. J is TRBJ1-1 and V is TRBV5-6, with D uncertain. The CDR3 is made up of 11 amino acids. The V and J ends lost 4 bases and 7 bases respectively, with 8 bases between them. Germline CDR1 reads SGHDT; CDR2 reads YYEEEE. CDR3 coding DNA: TGTGCCAGCAGCCGAGAGCTTGAAGCTTTCTTT. Translated, it gives CASSRELEAFF.

Concerning this clone: Other DNA sequences in the same sample also yield this CDR3. This chain links TRBV6-5 with TRBJ2-2; D is ambiguous. CDR1 MNHEY and CDR2 SVGAGI come from the germline V gene. The CDR3 is 12 residues long. The germline V and J ends were trimmed by 4 bases and 5 bases, with 5 bases remaining between them. This chain's CDR3 is CASSSPTGELFF. For the CDR3, the DNA is TGTGCCAGCAGTTCCCCGACCGGGGAGCTGTTTTTT.

The V and J genes are TRBV11-2 and TRBJ2-1; D is unresolved. The V gene's germline CDR1 is SGHAT and CDR2 FQNNGV. The CDR3 sequence is 13 residues long. Trimming removed 5 bases from V and 7 bases from J, with 12 bases in between. DNA of the CDR3: TGTGCCAGCAGCCCACAACCGTGGAATGAGCAGTTCTTC. Translating gives CASSPQPWNEQFF.